The 9 T cell receptor beta chains listed next were all sequenced from one sample in a study of cytomegalovirus exposure and HLA in healthy donors. With 60 Vbeta and 13 Jbeta primers, the PCR was carried out. TCRdb keeps only in-frame clones here, not all; method: immunoSEQ multiplex PCR. Of over 100,000 clones listed, 70% to 80% are singletons. Sequencing was done on a sample of PBMCs. These receptor sequences come from a male donor in good health and CMV-seropositive.

The V gene is TRBV27, the J gene TRBJ2-7; the D gene is possibly TRBD1 (6 bases). The CDR3 is 14 amino acids. CDR1 and CDR2 from the germline V gene are MNHEY and SMNVEV (reference sequence). V was pared by 0 bases and J by 0 bases, with 6 bases between. The CDR3 is CASSLSGGSYEQYF. DNA of the CDR3: TGTGCCAGCAGTTTATCAGGGGGCTCCTACGAGCAGTACTTC.

The chain links TRBV28 to TRBJ1-1; D perhaps matches TRBD1 (5 bases). CDR1 and CDR2 (germline): MDHEN, SYDVKM. Trimming left V 4 bases short and J 8 bases short, with 14 bases between. The CDR3 has 13 residues. CDR3 sequence (DNA): TGTGCCAGCAGTTCTCAGACGACAGTCGAAGCTTTCTTT. This sequence encodes CASSSQTTVEAFF.

This clone was observed once. The gene calls are TRBV7-2 and TRBJ1-5, with TRBD1 identical over 7 bases. The CDR3 is 13 residues long. Germline CDR1 reads SGHTA; CDR2 reads FQGNSA. V lost 5 bases to trimming and J lost 5 bases; unmatched junction nucleotides: 3. The DNA of the CDR3 is TGTGCCAGCAGCAGGGACAGCTATCAGCCCCAGCATTTT. Translating gives CASSRDSYQPQHF.

Remarks on this clone: One end of the junction varies from germline; a read error may be responsible. V is TRBV7-9 and J is TRBJ2-7, with TRBD1 matching over 7 bases. The CDR3 contains 16 residues. Germline V gives CDR1 SEHNR, CDR2 FQNEAQ (reference sequence). The CDR3 nucleotides are TGTTCCAGCAGCTTAGCCACCGGGACAGTGAGCTTTGAGCAGTACTTC. Its protein is CSSSLATGTVSFEQYF.

The chain employs TRBV5-1 and TRBJ2-1; TRBD2 aligns across 14 bases. Germline trimming cut 4 bases from V and 0 bases from J; bases unmatched to any gene: 3. The V gene's germline CDR1 is SGHRS and CDR2 YFSETQ. The CDR3 totals 17 residues. The CDR3 bases are TGCGCCAGCAGCCCCGGGACTAGCGGGAGCTCCTACAATGAGCAGTTCTTC. Its protein is CASSPGTSGSSYNEQFF. The full variable domain, rest sourced from reference TRBV5-1 and TRBJ2-1, is KAGVTQTPRYLIKTRGQQVTLSCSPISGHRSVSWYQQTPGQGLQFLFEYFSETQRNKGNFPGRFSGRQFSNSRSEMNVSTLELGDSALYLCASSPGTSGSSYNEQFFGPGTRLTVL.

CDR3 DNA: TGTGCCAGCACCTACAATGGGCCATGGGAAAAACTGTTTTTT. This gives the protein CASTYNGPWEKLFF. The rearrangement uses TRBV6-5 and TRBJ1-4, with D hard to call. Germline lookup yields CDR1 MNHEY and CDR2 SVGAGI. The CDR3 is 14 amino acids. The ends were cut back, 7 bases at V and 8 bases at J, with 17 bases in the middle.

This clone was seen a few times. The junction differs from germline at one of its ends, possibly a read error. The chain joins TRBV10-3 to TRBJ2-6; TRBD1 might be the D (5 bases). This CDR3 is built from 15 residues. Per germline, CDR1 ENHRY and CDR2 SYGVKD. CDR3 in amino acids: CAISESSSGANGLTF. The CDR3 coding sequence is TGTGCCATCAGTGAGTCTTCGTCTGGGGCCAACGGCCTGACTTTC.

V is TRBV5-1 and J is TRBJ2-2; 7 positions agree with TRBD1. V trimming: 7 bases; J trimming: 2 bases; junction bases outside the gene matches: 11. The length of the CDR3 is 16 residues. Looked up from germline, CDR1 is SGHRS and CDR2 is YFSETQ. CDR3 protein: CASSTTGAYNTGELFF. The CDR3 DNA sequence: TGCGCCAGCTCTACTACAGGGGCCTACAACACCGGGGAGCTGTTTTTT.

The J gene is TRBJ2-1, the V gene TRBV27; D perhaps matches TRBD2 (5 bases). The CDR3 is made up of 15 amino acids. The germline V and J ends were trimmed by 7 bases and 0 bases, with 13 bases remaining between them. Germline loops: CDR1 MNHEY, CDR2 SMNVEV (reference sequence). CDR3 sequence: CASTSYRDSYNEQFF. In nucleotides, the CDR3 is TGTGCCAGCACCTCCTACCGGGACTCCTACAATGAGCAGTTCTTC.